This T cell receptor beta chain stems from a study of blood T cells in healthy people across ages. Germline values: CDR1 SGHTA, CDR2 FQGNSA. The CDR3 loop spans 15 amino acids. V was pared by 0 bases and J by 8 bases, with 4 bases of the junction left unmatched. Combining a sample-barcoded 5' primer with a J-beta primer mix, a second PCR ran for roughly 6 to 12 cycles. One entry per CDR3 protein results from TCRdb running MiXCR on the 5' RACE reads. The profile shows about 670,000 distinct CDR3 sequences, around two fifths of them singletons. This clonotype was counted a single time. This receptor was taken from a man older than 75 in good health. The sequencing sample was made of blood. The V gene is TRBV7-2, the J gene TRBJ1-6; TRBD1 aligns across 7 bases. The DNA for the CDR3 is TGTGCCAGCAGCTTAGCAGGGGGCCTTTATTCACCCCTCCACTTT. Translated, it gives CASSLAGGLYSPLHF. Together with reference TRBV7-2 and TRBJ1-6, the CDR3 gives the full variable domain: GAGVSQSPSNKVTEKGKDVELRCDPISGHTALYWYRQSLGQGLEFLIYFQGNSAPDKSGLPSDRFSAERTGGSVSTLTIQRTQQEDSAVYLCASSLAGGLYSPLHFGNGTRLTVT.